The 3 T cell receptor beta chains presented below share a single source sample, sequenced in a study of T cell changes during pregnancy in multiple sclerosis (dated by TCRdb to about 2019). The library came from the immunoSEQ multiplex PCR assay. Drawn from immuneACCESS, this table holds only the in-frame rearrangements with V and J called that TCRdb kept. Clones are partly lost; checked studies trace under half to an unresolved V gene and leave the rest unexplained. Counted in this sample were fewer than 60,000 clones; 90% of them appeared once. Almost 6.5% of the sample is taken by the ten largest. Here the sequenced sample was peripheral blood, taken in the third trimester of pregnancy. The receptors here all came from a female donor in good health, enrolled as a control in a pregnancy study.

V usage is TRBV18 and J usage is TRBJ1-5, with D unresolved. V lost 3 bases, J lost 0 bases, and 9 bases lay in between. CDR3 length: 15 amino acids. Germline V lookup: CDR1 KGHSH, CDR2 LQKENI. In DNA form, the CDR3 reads TGTGCCAGCTCACCCCGGGAGGGTAGCAATCAGCCCCAGCATTTT. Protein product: CASSPREGSNQPQHF.

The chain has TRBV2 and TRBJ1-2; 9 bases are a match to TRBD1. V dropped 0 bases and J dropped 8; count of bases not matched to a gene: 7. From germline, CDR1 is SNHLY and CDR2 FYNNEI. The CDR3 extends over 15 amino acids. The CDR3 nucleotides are TGTGCCAGCAGTGAAGCGCGGGACAGGGCGGTAGGCTACACCTTC. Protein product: CASSEARDRAVGYTF. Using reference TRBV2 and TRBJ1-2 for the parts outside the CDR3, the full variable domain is EPEVTQTPSHQVTQMGQEVILRCVPISNHLYFYWYRQILGQKVEFLVSFYNNEISEKSEIFDDQFSVERPDGSNFTLKIRSTKLEDSAMYFCASSEARDRAVGYTFGSGTRLTVV.

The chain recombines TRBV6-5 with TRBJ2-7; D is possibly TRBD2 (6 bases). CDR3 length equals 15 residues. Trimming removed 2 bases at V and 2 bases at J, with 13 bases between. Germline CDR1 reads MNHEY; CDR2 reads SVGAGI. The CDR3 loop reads CASSYRRGRTYEQYF. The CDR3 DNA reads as TGTGCCAGCAGTTACAGGAGGGGCAGGACCTACGAGCAGTACTTC.